These 18 T cell receptor beta chains came from one sample sequenced in a study of technical replicates of blood from a handful of donors. The data were produced by immunoSEQ multiplex PCR, yet TCRdb's version contains in-frame clones alone and is incomplete. The sample yields over 65,000 clones, more than 95% seen once. The specimen sequenced was T cells isolated from PBMCs. These receptors came from a human donor in good health.

The chain uses TRBV10-1 and TRBJ2-7; 10 nucleotides line up with TRBD1. CDR1 is WNHNN and CDR2 is SYGVQD in the germline V gene (reference sequence). Unmatched junction bases numbered 13, after V lost 7 bases and J lost 7 bases. This CDR3 is built from 15 residues. CDR3 sequence: CASNSGQGGSTEQYF. CDR3 nucleotides: TGCGCCAGCAATAGCGGACAGGGGGGATCTACAGAGCAGTACTTC.

The CDR3 loop is CASSPPSENGYTF. DNA of the CDR3: TGTGCCAGCAGCCCCCCTTCTGAGAATGGCTACACCTTC. This chain joins TRBV7-9 and TRBJ1-2; no reliable D call. The CDR3 sequence is 13 residues long. V dropped 5 bases and J dropped 6 bases, with 13 bases sitting between them. Germline loops: CDR1 SEHNR, CDR2 FQNEAQ (reference sequence).

The chain has TRBV28 and TRBJ2-6; 9 bases align to TRBD2. This CDR3 comprises 17 residues. CDR1 is MDHEN and CDR2 is SYDVKM in the germline V gene. The ends lost 3 bases at V and 2 bases at J; junction bases unmatched: 5. The CDR3 nucleotides read TGTGCCAGCAGTTTGCGAGCGGGAGGTCCTGGGGCCAACGTCCTGACTTTC. Its protein product is CASSLRAGGPGANVLTF.

The chain's CDR3 is CASSERTGGSYEQYF. DNA for the CDR3: TGTGCCAGCAGTGAAAGGACAGGGGGCAGCTACGAGCAGTACTTC. The genes are TRBV6-1 and TRBJ2-7, with 11 bases identical to TRBD1. The CDR3 extends over 15 amino acids. Germline CDR1 MNHNS, CDR2 SASEGT. V was pared by 2 bases and J by 3 bases, with 3 bases of the junction left unmatched.

The rearrangement joins TRBV5-1 to TRBJ2-1; maybe TRBD2 (6 bases). Trimming removed 1 base from V and 0 bases from J, with 17 bases in between. The germline V gene encodes CDR1 SGHRS and CDR2 YFSETQ. The CDR3 spans 18 residues. The CDR3 nucleotides read TGCGCCAGCAGCTTGCGCGGTGTAGCGGAAGGCTCCTACAATGAGCAGTTCTTC. This gives the protein CASSLRGVAEGSYNEQFF.

The chain couples TRBV4-1 to TRBJ2-5, with D hard to call. CDR1 and CDR2 from the germline V gene are MGHRA and YSYEKL. Deletions cut 0 bases from V and 5 bases from J, with 13 bases between. This CDR3 has 15 amino acids. The CDR3 coding sequence is TGCGCCAGCAGCCAAGATAAAATCCTCGGGGAGACCCAGTACTTC. As protein: CASSQDKILGETQYF.

This clone was recorded only once. This chain connects TRBV5-1 to TRBJ2-1; D is undetermined. V was cut by 0 bases and J by 8 bases, with 12 bases left in between. Per germline, CDR1 SGHRS and CDR2 YFSETQ. The CDR3 spans 14 residues. The CDR3 coding sequence is TGCGCCAGCAGCTTGGTTGGTAGTTATGATGAGCAGTTCTTC. It translates to CASSLVGSYDEQFF.

The chain couples TRBV6-1 to TRBJ2-1; the match to TRBD2 covers 7 bases. V trimming: 6 bases; J trimming: 4 bases; junction bases outside the gene matches: 6. This CDR3 region has 14 residues. Looked up from germline, CDR1 is MNHNS and CDR2 is SASEGT. CDR3 DNA: TGTGCCAGCAGGGCGACTAGCCAGTACAATGAGCAGTTCTTC. Translating it yields CASRATSQYNEQFF.

V is TRBV29-1 and J is TRBJ1-1; possible D gene TRBD1, 5 bases. Trimming cost V 6 bases and J 2 bases, with 7 bases left between them. CDR3 length: 11 residues. Germline-derived CDR1 and CDR2 are SQVTM and ANQGSEA. The CDR3 here is CSVDRNTEAFF. CDR3 bases: TGCAGCGTCGACAGAAACACTGAAGCTTTCTTT.

This chain joins TRBV7-9 and TRBJ1-6, with D maybe TRBD1 (6 bases). The V gene's germline CDR1 is SEHNR and CDR2 FQNEAQ (reference sequence). The CDR3 sequence is 15 residues long. V shed 5 bases and J shed 7 bases, with 15 bases lying between them. Here the CDR3 reads CASSGSAGENSPLHF. In DNA form, the CDR3 reads TGTGCCAGCAGCGGCAGCGCAGGGGAGAATTCACCCCTCCACTTT.

The chain is built from TRBV7-9 and TRBJ1-1, with a tentative D call TRBD1 (6 bases). This CDR3 is 19 amino acids long. Germline-derived CDR1 and CDR2 are SEHNR and FQNEAQ (reference sequence). Between the trimmed V and J ends, which lost 0 bases and 1 base, there was a span of 21 bases. The CDR3 spells CASSLASPRTAGKNTEAFF. In nucleotides, the CDR3 is TGTGCCAGCAGCTTAGCCAGTCCTCGGACAGCAGGCAAGAACACTGAAGCTTTCTTT.

The chain combines TRBV6-1 with TRBJ2-7, with 14 bases that match TRBD2. V trimming: 1 base; J trimming: 2 bases; junction bases outside the gene matches: 7. The CDR3 has 18 amino acids. The germline CDR1 and CDR2 sequences are MNHNS and SASEGT. The CDR3 DNA reads as TGTGCCAGCAGTGAAGACCTGGGACTAGCGGGAGATCCCTACGAGCAGTACTTC. It encodes CASSEDLGLAGDPYEQYF.

V gene TRBV6-6 combines with J gene TRBJ2-5, with 9 bases aligning to TRBD1. With 6 bases clipped from V and 2 bases from J, the junction kept 7 bases outside the gene matches. The CDR3 covers 15 residues. Per germline, CDR1 MNHNY and CDR2 SVGAGI (reference sequence). The CDR3 is CASSPMGQGQETQYF. For the CDR3, the DNA is TGTGCCAGCAGCCCGATGGGACAGGGTCAAGAGACCCAGTACTTC.

This chain links TRBV30 with TRBJ2-7, with D possibly matching TRBD1 (5 bases). The V gene's germline CDR1 is GTSNPN and CDR2 SVGIG (reference sequence). Trimming left V 2 bases short and J 2 bases short, with 16 bases between. There are 15 residues in the CDR3. The CDR3 DNA follows: TGTGCCTGGAGTTCCTCTCCAATGACAGCCTACGAGCAGTACTTC. Its protein is CAWSSSPMTAYEQYF.

V and J are TRBV9 and TRBJ2-4; TRBD2 is a possible D gene (6 bases). This CDR3 comprises 17 residues. Trimming took 2 bases from V and 6 from J, leaving 21 bases between them. The V gene's germline CDR1 is SGDLS and CDR2 YYNGEE. CDR3 sequence reads: CASSVSSDYPRGNIQYF. The CDR3 nucleotides are TGTGCCAGCAGCGTGTCTAGCGACTACCCCCGGGGAAACATTCAGTACTTC.

This clone was recorded once. This sequence joins TRBV27 and TRBJ2-2; TRBD1 matches 8 bases. J was trimmed by 1 base and V by 5 bases; bases with no gene match: 9. CDR3 length equals 17 residues. The V gene's germline CDR1 is MNHEY and CDR2 SMNVEV (reference sequence). This CDR3 reads CASSGTGGSLNTGELFF. DNA for the CDR3: TGTGCCAGCAGTGGGACAGGAGGTAGTCTGAACACCGGGGAGCTGTTTTTT.

Comment on this clone: An end of the junction does not agree with germline; a read error may underlie this. The CDR3 is CASSERASGSTLHRSIF. CDR3 bases: TGTGCCAGCAGTGAAAGGGCTAGCGGGAGTACCTTACATCGGTCGATCTTC. The chain uses TRBV6-1 and TRBJ2-1; TRBD2 matches 10 bases. Germline CDR1 MNHNS, CDR2 SASEGT. The CDR3 runs to 17 residues.

The chain combines TRBV10-1 with TRBJ2-7, with TRBD2 as a possible D gene (5 bases). This CDR3 region has 14 residues. Germline CDR1 WNHNN, CDR2 SYGVQD (reference sequence). V lost 5 bases and J lost 7, with 18 bases in between. CDR3 loop: CASSLIAGNDEQYF. The CDR3 bases are TGCGCCAGCAGTCTGATAGCCGGGAACGATGAGCAGTACTTC.